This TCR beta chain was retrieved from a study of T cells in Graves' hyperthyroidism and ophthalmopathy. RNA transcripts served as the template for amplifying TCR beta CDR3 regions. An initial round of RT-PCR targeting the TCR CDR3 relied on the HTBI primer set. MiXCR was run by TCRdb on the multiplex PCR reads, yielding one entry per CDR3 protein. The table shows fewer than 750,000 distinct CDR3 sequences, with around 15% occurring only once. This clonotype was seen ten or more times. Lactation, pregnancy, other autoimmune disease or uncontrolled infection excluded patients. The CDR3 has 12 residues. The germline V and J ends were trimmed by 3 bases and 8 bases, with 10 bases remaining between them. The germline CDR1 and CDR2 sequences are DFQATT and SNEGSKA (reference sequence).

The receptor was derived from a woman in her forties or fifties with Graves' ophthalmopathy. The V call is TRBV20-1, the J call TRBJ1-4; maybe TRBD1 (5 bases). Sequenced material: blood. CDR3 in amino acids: CSARDEGEKLFF. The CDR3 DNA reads TGCAGTGCTAGGGACGAGGGGGAAAAACTGTTTTTT.